These 7 T cell receptor beta chains were sequenced from one sample in a study of T cells in Graves' hyperthyroidism and ophthalmopathy. Researchers took RNA transcripts and amplified the TCR beta CDR3 regions from them. First-round RT-PCR with HTBI primers amplified the TCR CDR3 region. A single record per CDR3 protein comes from TCRdb applying MiXCR to the multiplex PCR reads. This sample has roughly 650,000 distinct CDR3 sequences, with about a sixth found just once. Sequencing used blood. The source is a woman in her forties with Graves' ophthalmopathy.

In the case of this clonotype: A much larger clone is a single base away; this may be a read error. The chain is built from TRBV7-9 and TRBJ2-1; no clear D gene. V was shortened by 5 bases and J by 10 bases, with 15 bases between the two germline ends. Germline lookup yields CDR1 SEHNR and CDR2 FQNEAQ (reference sequence). The CDR3 length is 13 residues. For the CDR3, the DNA is TGTGCCAGCAGCCTCTGGAGAGGACGGGAGCAGTTCTTC. Amino acids: CASSLWRGREQFF.

To note about this clonotype: One end of the junction does not line up with germline, which may come from a read error. The chain links TRBV27 to TRBJ1-4; TRBD1 matches 11 bases. Germline V gene lookup returns CDR1 MNHEY and CDR2 SMNVEV (reference sequence). This CDR3 comprises 20 residues. The CDR3 region has the DNA TGTGCCAGCAGTTTATCTATCCCCAGAGGACAGGGGGCAAGTAATGGAAAACTGTTTTTT. Translation gives CASSLSIPRGQGASNGKLFF.

V and J are TRBV2 and TRBJ2-1; D is uncertain. The V gene lost 10 bases and the J gene lost 3 bases, with 7 bases spanning the gap. The CDR3 covers 11 residues. Germline V lookup: CDR1 SNHLY, CDR2 FYNNEI. The DNA for the CDR3 is TGTGCCACCCGAGACTACAATGAGCAGTTCTTC. Translation gives CATRDYNEQFF.

In this sample, this clonotype turned up a few times. The J gene is TRBJ1-5, the V gene TRBV12-3 or TRBV12-4; tentative D call: TRBD1 (5 bases). The CDR3 sequence is 13 residues long. The germline V and J ends were trimmed by 2 bases and 9 bases, with 11 bases remaining between them. In nucleotides, the CDR3 is TGTGCCAGCAGTTTACAGGGTCTGGGGCCCCAGCATTTT. It yields the protein CASSLQGLGPQHF.

This clonotype was detected ten times or more. The rearrangement joins TRBV11-2 to TRBJ2-1; D tentatively reads TRBD1 or TRBD2 (5 bases each). The V and J ends lost 5 bases and 5 bases respectively, with 16 bases between them. The CDR3 consists of 15 residues. Germline lookup yields CDR1 SGHAT and CDR2 FQNNGV. In nucleotides, the CDR3 is TGTGCCAGCAGCCCCGGGGCCGGGACCCACAATGAGCAGTTCTTC. Its protein product is CASSPGAGTHNEQFF.

This clonotype occurred many times. The chain has TRBV28 and TRBJ2-1, with 10 bases that match TRBD2. CDR1 and CDR2 from the germline V gene are MDHEN and SYDVKM. J was trimmed by 0 bases and V by 6 bases; bases with no gene match: 8. The CDR3 is 17 residues long. DNA of the CDR3: TGTGCCAGCAGACGGACTAGCGGAATGAGCTCCTACAATGAGCAGTTCTTC. It codes for CASRRTSGMSSYNEQFF.

The gene calls are TRBV10-3 and TRBJ2-1; the D gene is possibly TRBD2 (5 bases). V lost 4 bases, J lost 7 bases, and 17 bases lay in between. CDR3 length: 15 amino acids. Germline V lookup: CDR1 ENHRY, CDR2 SYGVKD. The CDR3 DNA is TGTGCCATCAGTGCGACTACCGGGGTAGCTAATGAGCAGTTCTTC. Its translation: CAISATTGVANEQFF.